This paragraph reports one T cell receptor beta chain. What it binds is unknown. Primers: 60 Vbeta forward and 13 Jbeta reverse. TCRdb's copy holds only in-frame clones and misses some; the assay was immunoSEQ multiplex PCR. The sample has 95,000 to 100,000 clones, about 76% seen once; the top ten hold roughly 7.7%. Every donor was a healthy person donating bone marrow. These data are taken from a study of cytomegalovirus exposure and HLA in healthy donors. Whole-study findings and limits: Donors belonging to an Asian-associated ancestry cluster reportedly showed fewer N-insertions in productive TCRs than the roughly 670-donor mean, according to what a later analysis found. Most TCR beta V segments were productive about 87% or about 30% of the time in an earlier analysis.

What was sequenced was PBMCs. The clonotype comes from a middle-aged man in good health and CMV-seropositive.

The CDR3 DNA sequence: TGTGCCACCAGCGATGGTCGGGAGGACACTGAAGCTTTCTTT. Protein sequence: CATSDGREDTEAFF. This chain joins TRBV15 and TRBJ1-1; D ambiguous. CDR1 LNHNV and CDR2 YYDKDF come from the germline V gene (reference sequence). The CDR3 spans 14 residues. Trimming took off 5 bases at V and 3 bases at J, with 13 bases between the two ends.